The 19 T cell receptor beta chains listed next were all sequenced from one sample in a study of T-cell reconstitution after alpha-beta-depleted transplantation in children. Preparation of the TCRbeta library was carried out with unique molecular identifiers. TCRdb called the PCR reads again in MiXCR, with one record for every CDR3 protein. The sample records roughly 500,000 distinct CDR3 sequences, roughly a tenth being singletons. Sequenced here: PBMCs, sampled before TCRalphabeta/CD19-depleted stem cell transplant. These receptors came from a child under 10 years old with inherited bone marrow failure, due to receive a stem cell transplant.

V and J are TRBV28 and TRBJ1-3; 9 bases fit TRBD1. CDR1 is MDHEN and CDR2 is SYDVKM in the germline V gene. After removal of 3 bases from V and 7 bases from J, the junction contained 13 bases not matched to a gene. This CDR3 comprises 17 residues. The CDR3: CASSLSRLQGARNTIYF. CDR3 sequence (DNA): TGTGCCAGCAGTTTGTCCCGATTACAGGGGGCAAGGAACACCATATATTTT.

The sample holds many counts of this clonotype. The CDR3 loop is CASSPPTGNEQFF. Written as DNA, the CDR3 is TGTGCCAGCAGCCCTCCGACCGGGAATGAGCAGTTCTTC. The chain uses TRBV4-2 and TRBJ2-1; D gene ambiguous. The germline gives CDR1 LGHNA, CDR2 YNFKEQ. This CDR3 is 13 amino acids long. V lost 4 bases, J lost 7 bases, and 11 bases lay in between.

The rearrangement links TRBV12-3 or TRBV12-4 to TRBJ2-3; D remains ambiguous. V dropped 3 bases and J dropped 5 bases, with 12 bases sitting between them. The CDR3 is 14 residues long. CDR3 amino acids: CASSLAVVLDTQYF. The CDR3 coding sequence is TGTGCCAGCAGTTTGGCGGTGGTACTAGATACGCAGTATTTT.

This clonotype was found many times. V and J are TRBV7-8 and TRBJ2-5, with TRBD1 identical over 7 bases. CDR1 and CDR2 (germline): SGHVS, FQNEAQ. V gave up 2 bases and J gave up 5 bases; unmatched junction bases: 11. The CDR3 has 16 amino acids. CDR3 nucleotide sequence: TGTGCCAGCAGCTTAAGGACCCGACAGGGCGAGGAGACCCAGTACTTC. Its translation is CASSLRTRQGEETQYF. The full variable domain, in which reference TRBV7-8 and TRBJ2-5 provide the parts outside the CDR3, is GAGVSQSPRYKVAKRGQDVALRCDPISGHVSLFWYQQALGQGPEFLTYFQNEAQLDKSGLPSDRFFAERPEGSVSTLKIQRTQQEDSAVYLCASSLRTRQGEETQYFGPGTRLLVL.

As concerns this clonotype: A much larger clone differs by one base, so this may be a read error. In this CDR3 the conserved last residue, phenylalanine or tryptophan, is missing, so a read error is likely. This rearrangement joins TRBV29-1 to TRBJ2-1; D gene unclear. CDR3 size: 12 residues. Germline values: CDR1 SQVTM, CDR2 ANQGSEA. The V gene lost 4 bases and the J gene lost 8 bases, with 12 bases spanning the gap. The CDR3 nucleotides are TGCAGCGTTGTCCGAGTGGGCGATGAGCAGTTCTTG. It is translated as CSVVRVGDEQFL.

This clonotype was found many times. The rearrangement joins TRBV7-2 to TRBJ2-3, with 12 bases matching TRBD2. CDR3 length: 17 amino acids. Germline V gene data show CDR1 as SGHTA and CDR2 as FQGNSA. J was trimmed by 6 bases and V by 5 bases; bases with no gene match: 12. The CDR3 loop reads CASSEVPSGRARDTQYF. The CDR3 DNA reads TGTGCCAGCAGCGAAGTTCCTAGCGGGAGGGCGAGGGATACGCAGTATTTT.

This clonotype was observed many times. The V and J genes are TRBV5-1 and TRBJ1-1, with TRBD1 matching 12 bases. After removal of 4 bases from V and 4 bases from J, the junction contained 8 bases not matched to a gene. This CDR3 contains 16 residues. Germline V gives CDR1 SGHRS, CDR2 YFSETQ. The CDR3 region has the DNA TGCGCCAGCAGCGGCGGGACAGGGGGCGCAGGCACTGAAGCTTTCTTT. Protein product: CASSGGTGGAGTEAFF.

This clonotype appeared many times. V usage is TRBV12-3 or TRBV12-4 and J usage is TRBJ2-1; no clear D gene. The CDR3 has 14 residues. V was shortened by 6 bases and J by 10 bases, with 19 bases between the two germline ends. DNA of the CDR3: TGTGCCAGCAGCCTCCCCGCCCGTTCGTGGGAGCAGTTCTTC. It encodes CASSLPARSWEQFF.

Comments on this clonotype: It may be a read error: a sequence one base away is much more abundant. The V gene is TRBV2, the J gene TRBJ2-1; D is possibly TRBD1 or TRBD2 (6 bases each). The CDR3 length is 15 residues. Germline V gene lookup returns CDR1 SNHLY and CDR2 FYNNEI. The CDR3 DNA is TGTGCCGGCAGTGAAATGGGGGGCGGGTACAATGAGCAGTTCTTC. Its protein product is CAGSEMGGGYNEQFF.

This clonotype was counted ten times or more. In nucleotides, the CDR3 is TGTGCCAGCAGTTACGGGACAGGGGGCCCAGATACGCAGTATTTT. This encodes CASSYGTGGPDTQYF. The chain uses TRBV6-6 and TRBJ2-3, with 12 bases identical to TRBD1. The CDR3 spans 15 residues. Losses at the gene ends were 2 bases for V and 4 bases for J; bases not matched to a gene: 1. Germline V gene data show CDR1 as MNHNY and CDR2 as SVGAGI (reference sequence).

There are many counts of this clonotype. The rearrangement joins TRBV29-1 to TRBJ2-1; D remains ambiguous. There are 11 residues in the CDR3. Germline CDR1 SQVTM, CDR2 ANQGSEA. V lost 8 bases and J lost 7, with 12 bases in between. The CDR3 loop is CSLKAINEQFF. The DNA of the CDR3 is TGCAGCCTAAAGGCTATTAATGAGCAGTTCTTC.

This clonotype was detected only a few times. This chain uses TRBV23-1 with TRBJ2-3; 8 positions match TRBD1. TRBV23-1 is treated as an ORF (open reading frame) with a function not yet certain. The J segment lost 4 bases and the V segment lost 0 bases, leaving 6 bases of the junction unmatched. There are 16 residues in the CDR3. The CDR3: CASSQSRQGRPDTQYF. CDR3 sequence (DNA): TGCGCCAGCAGTCAATCCCGACAGGGGAGGCCAGATACGCAGTATTTT.

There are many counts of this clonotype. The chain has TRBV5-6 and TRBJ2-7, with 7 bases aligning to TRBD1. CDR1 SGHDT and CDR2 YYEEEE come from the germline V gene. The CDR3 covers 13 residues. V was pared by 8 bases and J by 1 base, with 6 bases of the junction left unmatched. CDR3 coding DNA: TGTGCCAGAACGCAGGGGGTATCCTACGAGCAGTACTTC. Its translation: CARTQGVSYEQYF.

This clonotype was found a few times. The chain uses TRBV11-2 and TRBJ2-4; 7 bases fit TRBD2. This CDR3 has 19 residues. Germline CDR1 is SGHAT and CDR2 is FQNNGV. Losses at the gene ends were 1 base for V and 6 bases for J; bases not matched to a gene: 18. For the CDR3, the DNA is TGTGCCAGCAGCTTAGTACCTTGGCGGGAGTTTATCATAGGAAACATTCAGTACTTC. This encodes CASSLVPWREFIIGNIQYF.

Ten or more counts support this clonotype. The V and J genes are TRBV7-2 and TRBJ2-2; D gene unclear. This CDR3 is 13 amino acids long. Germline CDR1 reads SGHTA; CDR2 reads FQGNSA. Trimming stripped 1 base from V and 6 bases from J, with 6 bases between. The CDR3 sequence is CASSLVSPGELFF. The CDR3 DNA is TGTGCCAGCAGCTTAGTTTCCCCCGGGGAGCTGTTTTTT.

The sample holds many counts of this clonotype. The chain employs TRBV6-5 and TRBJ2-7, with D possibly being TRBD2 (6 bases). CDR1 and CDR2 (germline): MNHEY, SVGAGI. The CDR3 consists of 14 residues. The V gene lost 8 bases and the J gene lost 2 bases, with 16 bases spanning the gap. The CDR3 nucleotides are TGTGCCAGCTCGCGGCGGGACGGGACCTACGAGCAGTACTTC. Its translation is CASSRRDGTYEQYF.

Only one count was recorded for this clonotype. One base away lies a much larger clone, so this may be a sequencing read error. The DNA of the CDR3 is TGTGCCAGCTCACCAGTCAATCCGGGACGACACGGTCGGCCCCAGCATTTT. Translating gives CASSPVNPGRHGRPQHF. The chain joins TRBV18 to TRBJ1-5; possibly TRBD1 for D (5 bases). The CDR3 is made up of 17 amino acids. Germline CDR1 and CDR2: KGHSH and LQKENI. The V end was cut by 2 bases, the J end by 9 bases, with 23 bases between.

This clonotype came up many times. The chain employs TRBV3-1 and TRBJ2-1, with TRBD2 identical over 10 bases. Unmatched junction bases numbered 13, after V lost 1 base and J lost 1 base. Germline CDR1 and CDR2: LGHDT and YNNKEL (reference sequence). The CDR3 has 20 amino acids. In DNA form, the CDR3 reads TGTGCCAGCAGCCAAGCTAGCGGGAGATATGGAGCGAGGTCCTACAATGAGCAGTTCTTC. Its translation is CASSQASGRYGARSYNEQFF.

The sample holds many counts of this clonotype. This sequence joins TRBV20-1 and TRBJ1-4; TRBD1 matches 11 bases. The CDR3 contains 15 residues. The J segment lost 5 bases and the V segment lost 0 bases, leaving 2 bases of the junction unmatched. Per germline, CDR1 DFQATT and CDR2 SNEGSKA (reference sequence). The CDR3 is CSARDRDRGNEKLFF. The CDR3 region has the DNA TGCAGTGCTAGAGATAGGGACAGGGGGAATGAAAAACTGTTTTTT.